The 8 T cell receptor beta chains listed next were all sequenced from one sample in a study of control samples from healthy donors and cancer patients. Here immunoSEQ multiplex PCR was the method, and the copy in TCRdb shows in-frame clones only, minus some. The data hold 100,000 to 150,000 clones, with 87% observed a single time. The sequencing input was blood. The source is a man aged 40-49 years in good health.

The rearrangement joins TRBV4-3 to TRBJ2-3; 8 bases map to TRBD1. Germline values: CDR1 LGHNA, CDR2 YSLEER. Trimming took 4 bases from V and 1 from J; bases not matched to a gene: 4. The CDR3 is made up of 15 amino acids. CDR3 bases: TGCGCCAGCAGCCCAGGGGGCTCCCGCACAGATACGCAGTATTTT. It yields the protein CASSPGGSRTDTQYF.

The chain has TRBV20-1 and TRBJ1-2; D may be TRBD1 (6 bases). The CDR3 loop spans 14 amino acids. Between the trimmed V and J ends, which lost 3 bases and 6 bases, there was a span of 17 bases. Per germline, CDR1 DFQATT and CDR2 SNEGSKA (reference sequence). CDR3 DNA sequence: TGCAGTGCTAGTACCCAGGGACAATTAGATGGCTACACCTTC. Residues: CSASTQGQLDGYTF.

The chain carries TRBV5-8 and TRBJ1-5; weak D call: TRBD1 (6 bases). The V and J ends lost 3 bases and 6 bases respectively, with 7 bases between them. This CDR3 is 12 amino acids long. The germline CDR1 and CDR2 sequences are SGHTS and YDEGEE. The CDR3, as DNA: TGTGCCAGCAGCTCGACAGGTCAGCCCCAGCATTTT. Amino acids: CASSSTGQPQHF.

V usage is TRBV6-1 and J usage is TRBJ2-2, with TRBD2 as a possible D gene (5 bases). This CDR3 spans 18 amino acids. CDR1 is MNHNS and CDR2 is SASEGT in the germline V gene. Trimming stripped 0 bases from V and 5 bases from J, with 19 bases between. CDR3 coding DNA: TGTGCCAGCAGTGAAGCGCTTCGAGGTCTAGCCGGGACCGGGGAGCTGTTTTTT. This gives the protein CASSEALRGLAGTGELFF.

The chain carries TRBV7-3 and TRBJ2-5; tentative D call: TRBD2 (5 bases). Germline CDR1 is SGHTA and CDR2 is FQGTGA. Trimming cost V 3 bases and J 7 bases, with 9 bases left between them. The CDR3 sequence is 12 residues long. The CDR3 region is CASSLFRGTQYF. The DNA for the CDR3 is TGTGCCAGCAGCTTGTTCCGGGGGACCCAGTACTTC.

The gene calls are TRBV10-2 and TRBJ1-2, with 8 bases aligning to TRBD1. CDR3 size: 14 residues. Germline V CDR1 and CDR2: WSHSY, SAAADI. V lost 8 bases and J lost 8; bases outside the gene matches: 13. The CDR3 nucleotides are TGCGCCAGCCAATGGGGCGACAGGGGATACGGCTACACCTTC. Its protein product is CASQWGDRGYGYTF.

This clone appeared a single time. The CDR3 region is CASSLGDRVSEQYF. As DNA, the CDR3 is TGTGCCAGCAGCTTGGGGGACAGGGTGAGCGAGCAGTACTTC. The J gene is TRBJ2-7, the V gene TRBV5-6; 9 nucleotides match TRBD1. The V segment lost 0 bases and the J segment 6 bases; nucleotides outside the gene matches: 4. Germline V gene data show CDR1 as SGHDT and CDR2 as YYEEEE. The CDR3 has 14 residues.

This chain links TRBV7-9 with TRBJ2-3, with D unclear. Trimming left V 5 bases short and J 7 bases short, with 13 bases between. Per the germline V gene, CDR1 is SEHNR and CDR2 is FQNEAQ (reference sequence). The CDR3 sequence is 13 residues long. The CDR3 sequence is CASSLTYLNTQYF. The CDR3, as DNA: TGTGCCAGCAGCCTTACCTATCTAAATACGCAGTATTTT.